A selection of T cell receptor beta chains follows, all from one sample in a study of blood T cell repertoires in COVID-19. Some clones are missing from TCRdb's copy, which holds only in-frame ones; the method was immunoSEQ multiplex PCR. The sample consists of around 250,000 clones, around 84% of them appearing once. The specimen was PBMCs or T cells enriched from blood (not recorded which). These receptors were collected from a man aged 35 to 55 who had been exposed to COVID-19. Each CDR3 is given with its conserved first and last residue. The order of the fields is D gene, J gene, V gene, clone size, CDR3 DNA, CDR3 protein. A D gene is named only where the DNA matches it firmly. Size is stated for part of the rows, as once, few or many counts, or as a class when the clone is expanded.

>TRBD1|TRBJ1-1|TRBV30|-
TGTGCCTGGAAAACAGGGGGATTAATATACGCTTTCTTT
CAWKTGGLIYAFF
>-|TRBJ1-1|TRBV11-2|-
TGTGCCAGCAGCTACCTCACGGGAGGTGAGGTGGGGGCTTTCTTT
CASSYLTGGEVGAFF
>-|TRBJ1-5|TRBV6-2/TRBV6-3|many
TGTGCCAGCAGTTATAGAACAGGGAGCAATCAGCCCCAGCATTTT
CASSYRTGSNQPQHF
>-|TRBJ2-5|TRBV19|-
TGTGCCAGTAGTATTGGACTCTATGAAACCCAGTACTTC
CASSIGLYETQYF
>TRBD2|TRBJ2-1|TRBV4-2|-
TGTGCCAGCAGCCCCGAAATAGCGGGGAAACGAAACAATGAGCAGTTCTTC
CASSPEIAGKRNNEQFF
>-|TRBJ1-1|TRBV11-2|once
TGTGCCAGCAGCTACACCGACAGCTGGTTTGAAGCTTTCTTT
CASSYTDSWFEAFF
>-|TRBJ2-7|TRBV7-2|-
TGTGCCAGCAGCCTTTTGGGCGCGTCCTACGAGCAGTACTTC
CASSLLGASYEQYF
>-|TRBJ2-7|TRBV7-9|-
TGTGCCAGCAGCTTATCCGACGAGCAGTACTTC
CASSLSDEQYF
>TRBD2|TRBJ2-7|TRBV4-1|once
TGCGCCAGCAGCCAAAATCCCAGCGGGGCGCCGTACGAGCAGTACTTC
CASSQNPSGAPYEQYF
>TRBD2|TRBJ2-2|TRBV11-3|-
TGTGCCACTGACCTAGCGGTCAACACCGGGGAGCTGTTTTTT
CATDLAVNTGELFF
>-|TRBJ2-5|TRBV5-6|-
TGTGCCAGCAGCTTGGTCTCACAGGCGCTCCAAGAGACCCAGTACTTC
CASSLVSQALQETQYF
>TRBD1|TRBJ2-7|TRBV11-2|-
TGTGCCAGCAGCCCCACCGACGGACAGGCCTACGAGCAGTACTTC
CASSPTDGQAYEQYF
>-|TRBJ1-5|TRBV3-1/TRBV3-2|-
TGTGCCAGCAGCCAAGCAACATCTCAGCCCCAGCATTTT
CASSQATSQPQHF
>-|TRBJ1-3|TRBV18|few
TGTGCCAGCTCACCACCAGTCTACTCTGGAAACACCATATATTTT
CASSPPVYSGNTIYF
>-|TRBJ1-5|TRBV6-5|-
TGTGCCAGCGCCGACATCCGTCAGCCCCAGCATTTT
CASADIRQPQHF
>-|TRBJ2-3|TRBV7-9|-
TGTGCCAGCAGCTTAGGGTTCCGGGAGAGGACGGGCACAGATACGCAGTATTTT
CASSLGFRERTGTDTQYF
>-|TRBJ2-5|TRBV5-4|-
TGTGCCAGCAGCTTTAACGCGGAGACCCAGTACTTC
CASSFNAETQYF
>TRBD2|TRBJ2-1|TRBV7-9|-
TGTGCCAGCAGCCCGACTAGCGGGAGTGGATCGGACAATGAGCAGTTCTTC
CASSPTSGSGSDNEQFF
>-|TRBJ1-6|TRBV5-6|once
TGTGCCAGCAGCTTGGCAGGGTCCTTTGGCAATTCACCCCTCCACTTT
CASSLAGSFGNSPLHF
>-|TRBJ2-6|TRBV29-1|-
TGCAGCGTTGGGGTGGGGGGAGCTGGGGCCAACGTCCTGACTTTC
CSVGVGGAGANVLTF
>-|TRBJ1-1|TRBV5-5|few
TGTGCCAGCACCCAGTCGGGAGTGGGGAACACTGAAGCTTTCTTT
CASTQSGVGNTEAFF
>-|TRBJ1-2|TRBV27|-
TGTGCCAGCAGTTTATACTACAGGGACTATGGCTACACCTTC
CASSLYYRDYGYTF
>-|TRBJ1-2|TRBV4-1|-
TGCGCCAGCAGCCAAGCTTTTCAGGGAATGGGTCCCGGCTACACCTTC
CASSQAFQGMGPGYTF
>TRBD1|TRBJ1-3|TRBV2|-
TGTGCCAGCAGTCAACAGGGGACCAAGGACACCATATATTTT
CASSQQGTKDTIYF
>TRBD1|TRBJ2-3|TRBV19|once
TGTGCCAGTAGTCCCCCACAGGGGGCTGGGACAGATACGCAGTATTTT
CASSPPQGAGTDTQYF
>TRBD2|TRBJ2-1|TRBV3-1/TRBV3-2|-
TGTGCCAGCAGCCGAGATTCAAGGACCGGGACTAGAGAGTTCTTC
CASSRDSRTGTREFF
>-|TRBJ1-4|TRBV30|-
TGTGCCTGGACGGGAGACAAACGTCGAACTAATGAAAAACTGTTTTTT
CAWTGDKRRTNEKLFF
>-|TRBJ2-7|TRBV27|-
TGTGCCAGCAGTTTATTGGTTACAGGCACCTACGAGCAGTACTTC
CASSLLVTGTYEQYF
>-|TRBJ1-2|TRBV5-4|-
TGTGCCAGCAGCTTGGAGAGGGTCACTAACTATGGCTACACCTTC
CASSLERVTNYGYTF
>-|TRBJ1-6|TRBV6-5|-
TGTGCCAGCAGTTCGGCGGGCTCACCCCTCCACTTT
CASSSAGSPLHF
>-|TRBJ1-3|TRBV5-4|-
TGTGCCAGCAGCTTCTGGGTGGGACAATCGGGAAACACCATATATTTT
CASSFWVGQSGNTIYF
>-|TRBJ1-5|TRBV19|-
TGTGCCAGTAGTATGCCCCTTCCACTGGGCAATCAGCCCCAGCATTTT
CASSMPLPLGNQPQHF
>-|TRBJ1-5|TRBV2|-
TGTGCCAGCAGGGGGGGACGGGGGAATCAGCCCCAGCATTTT
CASRGGRGNQPQHF
>-|TRBJ1-6|TRBV10-2|-
TGCGCCAGCGGGACTCTCAATTCACCCCTCCACTTT
CASGTLNSPLHF
>TRBD1|TRBJ2-2|TRBV9|-
TGTGCCAGCAGCCAGGGACAGAGGAACACCGGGGAGCTGTTTTTT
CASSQGQRNTGELFF
>-|TRBJ2-6|TRBV25-1|few
TGTGCCAGCAGTGGCAGGGTTGGGGCCAACGTCCTGACTTTC
CASSGRVGANVLTF
>-|TRBJ1-2|TRBV6-1|-
TGTGCCAGCAGTGAGAGAAATGGCTACACCTTC
CASSERNGYTF
>-|TRBJ1-3|TRBV10-3|-
TGTGCCACCATCGGCGGTCCCTCTGGAAACACCATATATTTT
CATIGGPSGNTIYF
>TRBD1|TRBJ1-1|TRBV19|-
TGTGCCAGTAGTACCGTACAGGGGGGCACTGAAGCTTTCTTT
CASSTVQGGTEAFF
>-|TRBJ1-1|TRBV12-3/TRBV12-4|-
TGTGCCAGCAGCAGGGTGAACACTGAAGCTTTCTTT
CASSRVNTEAFF
>-|TRBJ1-4|TRBV7-9|-
TGTGCCAGCAGCTTAGGCAGATCAGATGCGGGAGAAAAACTGTTTTTT
CASSLGRSDAGEKLFF